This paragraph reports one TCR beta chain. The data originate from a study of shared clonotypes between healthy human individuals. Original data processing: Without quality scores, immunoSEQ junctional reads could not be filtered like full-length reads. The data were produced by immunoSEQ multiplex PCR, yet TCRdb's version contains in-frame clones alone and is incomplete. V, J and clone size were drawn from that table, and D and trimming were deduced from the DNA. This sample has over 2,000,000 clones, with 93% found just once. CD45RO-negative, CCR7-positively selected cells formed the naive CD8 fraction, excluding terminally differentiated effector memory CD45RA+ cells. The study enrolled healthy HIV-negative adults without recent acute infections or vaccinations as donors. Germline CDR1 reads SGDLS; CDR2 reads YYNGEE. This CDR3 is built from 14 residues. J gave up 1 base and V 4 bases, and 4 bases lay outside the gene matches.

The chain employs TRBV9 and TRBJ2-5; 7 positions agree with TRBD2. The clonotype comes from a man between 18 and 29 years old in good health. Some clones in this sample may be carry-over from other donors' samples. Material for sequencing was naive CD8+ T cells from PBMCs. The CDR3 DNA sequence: TGTGCCAGCAGCACCCGGACTAGCCAAGAGACCCAGTACTTC. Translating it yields CASSTRTSQETQYF.